This T cell receptor beta chain was identified in a study of blood T cell repertoires in COVID-19. Looking at the study overall: T cells, B-cell-depleted T cells, or PBMCs provided the cDNA or gDNA that served as material.

Trimming removed 4 bases from V and 1 base from J; junction bases left unmatched: 13. CDR1 and CDR2 (germline): SGHNT, YYREEE (reference sequence). This CDR3 has 17 residues. The authors' processing: Amplification of reference gene primers was used by the study to estimate nucleated cell counts. Only in-frame clones appear in the TCRdb table, and some are missing; sequencing was by immunoSEQ multiplex PCR. For V, J and clone size, that table is used; D and trimming come from the DNA. The sample carries approximately 380,000 clones, 70% to 90% recorded once. Researchers sorted participants into cohorts using their self-reported clinical history.

The source of this sequence is a woman in her late teens or twenties who had recovered from COVID-19. The sequenced material came from PBMCs or T cells enriched from blood (not recorded which). The chain carries TRBV5-4 and TRBJ1-2; 7 positions agree with TRBD1. Written as DNA, the CDR3 is TGTGCCAGCAGCAATCCCGGAGTACAGGGGAATAACTATGGCTACACCTTC. This translates into CASSNPGVQGNNYGYTF.